This T cell receptor (beta chain) was retrieved from a study of cytomegalovirus exposure and HLA in healthy donors. Researchers ran the PCR with 60 Vbeta and 13 Jbeta primers. Generated by immunoSEQ multiplex PCR, the TCRdb table keeps only in-frame clones and is missing some. The sample lists fewer than 250,000 clones, about 81% seen once, with 1.5% to 2% in the top ten. Overall study findings and caveats: Most TCRs appeared rarely, but some public TCRs recurred in many donors. Donor immune exposure was known only as CMV serostatus. Reportedly, diagnosis of cytomegalovirus status by the classifier showed high specificity and sensitivity.

CDR3 size: 15 residues. Germline trimming cut 2 bases from V and 10 bases from J; bases unmatched to any gene: 11. Germline CDR1 and CDR2: LNHNV and YYDKDF (reference sequence). Everyone who donated was a healthy bone marrow donor. Regarding this clone: Antigen unknown.

This sequence originates from a man aged 18-30 years in good health and CMV-seronegative. Material for sequencing was PBMCs. The chain joins TRBV15 to TRBJ1-1, with TRBD1 matching 9 bases. CDR3 residues: CATSRKKGGTGLAFF. The CDR3 DNA reads TGTGCCACCAGCAGAAAAAAAGGGGGGACAGGGCTAGCTTTCTTT.